This T cell receptor beta chain is drawn from a study of T cell changes during pregnancy in multiple sclerosis. Assay used: immunoSEQ multiplex PCR; TCRdb lists only in-frame clones, some missing. The sample has roughly 56,000 clones, roughly 87% seen once. J lost 6 bases, V lost 3 bases, and 11 bases had no gene match. Per the germline V gene, CDR1 is KGHSH and CDR2 is LQKENI. The CDR3 is 16 amino acids. This specimen was peripheral blood, taken in the first trimester of pregnancy. The clonotype comes from a female donor with multiple sclerosis, enrolled in a pregnancy study. The chain couples TRBV18 to TRBJ1-2, with 9 bases aligning to TRBD1. Written as DNA, the CDR3 is TGTGCCAGCTCACCTATCCAAGAAGGGACAGGGAATGGCTACACCTTC. As protein: CASSPIQEGTGNGYTF.